This T cell receptor beta chain was recorded in a study of blood T cell repertoires in COVID-19. For the study at large: Acute and convalescent COVID-19 samples came from the United States, Italy and Spain. T cells, B-cell-depleted T cells, or PBMCs supplied cDNA or gDNA.

Authors' data handling: Estimated nucleated cell counts came from reference gene primer amplification. Libraries were prepared by immunoSEQ multiplex PCR; TCRdb keeps only in-frame clonotypes and omits some of them. V and J calls and clone size are as listed in that table; D and trimming were resolved from the DNA. The sample has a few hundred thousand clones, approximately 88% seen once. Those designated as exposed participants met a COVID-19 case within 2 weeks before study entry. The CDR3 sequence is 17 residues long. The ends lost 7 bases at V and 4 bases at J; junction bases unmatched: 16. Germline CDR1 is SNHLY and CDR2 is FYNNEI.

This clonotype was obtained from a woman aged 40-49 years who had been exposed to COVID-19. Sequences were obtained from PBMCs or T cells enriched from blood (not recorded which). The chain joins TRBV2 to TRBJ1-2; 9 bases are shared with TRBD1. CDR3 sequence reads: CASKPRTGTGLIYGYTF. As DNA, the CDR3 is TGTGCCAGCAAGCCGAGAACGGGGACAGGGCTGATCTATGGCTACACCTTC.